Each of the 31 T cell receptor beta chains below was sequenced from the same sample in a study of cytomegalovirus exposure and HLA in healthy donors. Both 60 Vbeta primers and 13 Jbeta primers went into the PCR. Method: immunoSEQ multiplex PCR; TCRdb's copy keeps in-frame clones and lacks some. The profile shows around 91,000 clones, around 80% of them singletons. The sample comprised PBMCs. The receptors were sampled from a male donor in good health and CMV-seropositive.

This rearrangement joins TRBV19 to TRBJ2-7; D possibly corresponds to TRBD2 (5 bases). Trimming removed 1 base at V and 4 bases at J, with 11 bases between. CDR1 is LNHDA, CDR2 SQIVND, per germline (reference sequence). The CDR3 runs to 14 residues. The CDR3 here is CASSIGHGIYEQYF. In DNA, the CDR3 is TGTGCCAGTAGTATAGGACACGGGATTTACGAGCAGTACTTC.

The genes are TRBV4-1 and TRBJ2-1, with 12 bases aligning to TRBD2. The germline V gene has CDR1 MGHRA and CDR2 YSYEKL. The CDR3 totals 17 residues. Germline trimming cut 3 bases from V and 8 bases from J; bases unmatched to any gene: 11. As DNA, the CDR3 is TGCGCCAGCAGCCATCCCCCGACTAGCGGGAGACGGGATGAGCAGTTCTTC. It specifies CASSHPPTSGRRDEQFF.

The chain employs TRBV6-1 and TRBJ2-2, with D tentatively TRBD1 (6 bases). The CDR3 totals 15 residues. Germline V gene data show CDR1 as MNHNS and CDR2 as SASEGT. The germline V and J ends were trimmed by 5 bases and 1 base, with 11 bases remaining between them. CDR3 bases: TGTGCCAGCAGTTTACAGGGATTGAACACCGGGGAGCTGTTTTTT. Amino acids: CASSLQGLNTGELFF.

Turning to this clone: One end of the junction varies from germline; a read error may be responsible. The chain joins TRBV5-1 to TRBJ2-7, with D maybe TRBD1 (6 bases). The CDR3 spans 14 residues. The germline V gene has CDR1 SGHRS and CDR2 YFSETQ. This CDR3 is CASSLERQAYEQHF. Here the CDR3 DNA reads TGCGCCAGCAGCTTGGAGCGACAGGCCTACGAGCAGCACTTC.

The V and J genes are TRBV15 and TRBJ1-5; D is possibly TRBD1 (6 bases). The ends were cut back, 2 bases at V and 6 bases at J, with 14 bases in the middle. The CDR3 has 15 amino acids. CDR1 and CDR2 from the germline V gene are LNHNV and YYDKDF (reference sequence). The CDR3, as DNA: TGTGCCACCAGCAGATATAGGGGGACCGCTCAGCCCCAGCATTTT. This gives the protein CATSRYRGTAQPQHF. Variable domain in full (rest from reference TRBV15 and TRBJ1-5): DAMVIQNPRYQVTQFGKPVTLSCSQTLNHNVMYWYQQKSSQAPKLLFHYYDKDFNNEADTPDNFQSRRPNTSFCFLDIRSPGLGDTAMYLCATSRYRGTAQPQHFGDGTRLSIL.

V and J are TRBV4-1 and TRBJ2-7; 7 bases line up with TRBD1. Germline trimming cut 4 bases from V and 3 bases from J; bases unmatched to any gene: 6. The CDR3 covers 14 residues. Germline V gene sequence: CDR1 MGHRA, CDR2 YSYEKL. The CDR3 region has the DNA TGCGCCAGCAGCCGCCGGGACAGAGACTACGAGCAGTACTTC. Translation: CASSRRDRDYEQYF.

J is TRBJ2-6 and V is TRBV27; D might be TRBD1 (6 bases). Germline loops: CDR1 MNHEY, CDR2 SMNVEV (reference sequence). This CDR3 has 20 amino acids. Trimming shortened V by 5 bases and J by 4 bases, and 27 bases separated the two germline ends. CDR3 bases: TGTGCCAGCAGTCCGACCACCTACGGACAGACCGCCCCCGGGGCCAACGTCCTGACTTTC. This codes for CASSPTTYGQTAPGANVLTF. Full variable domain (missing parts from reference TRBV27 and TRBJ2-6): EAQVTQNPRYLITVTGKKLTVTCSQNMNHEYMSWYRQDPGLGLRQIYYSMNVEVTDKGDVPEGYKVSRKEKRNFPLILESPSPNQTSLYFCASSPTTYGQTAPGANVLTFGAGSRLTVL.

The V call is TRBV27, the J call TRBJ1-1, with D possibly TRBD1 on 5 matching bases. Germline assignment: CDR1 MNHEY and CDR2 SMNVEV (reference sequence). This CDR3 region has 16 residues. Between the trimmed V and J ends, which lost 3 bases and 0 bases, there was a span of 14 bases. CDR3 loop: CASSFQGFTLNTEAFF. Written as DNA, the CDR3 is TGTGCCAGCAGTTTTCAGGGTTTTACATTGAACACTGAAGCTTTCTTT.

The V call is TRBV13, the J call TRBJ2-3, with D tentatively TRBD1 (5 bases). Trimming left V 2 bases short and J 5 bases short, with 14 bases between. Germline V gene sequence: CDR1 PRHDT, CDR2 FYEKMQ (reference sequence). This CDR3 is built from 15 residues. The CDR3 region has the DNA TGTGCCAGCAGCTTAAGGTTAGGGGCCCTAGATACGCAGTATTTT. Translation: CASSLRLGALDTQYF.

The V gene is TRBV4-1, the J gene TRBJ2-1; 11 bases align to TRBD2. Germline values: CDR1 MGHRA, CDR2 YSYEKL. V lost 3 bases and J lost 2; bases outside the gene matches: 15. This CDR3 contains 20 residues. CDR3: CASSHFTSGGALNTYNEQFF. The CDR3 coding sequence is TGCGCCAGCAGCCATTTCACTAGCGGGGGAGCCCTAAATACCTACAATGAGCAGTTCTTC.

This clone was picked up one time. V gene TRBV7-9 combines with J gene TRBJ1-3; D may be TRBD1 (6 bases). Germline V gene lookup returns CDR1 SEHNR and CDR2 FQNEAQ (reference sequence). Trimming pared 1 base from V and 0 bases from J, leaving 10 bases between. The CDR3 spans 16 residues. The CDR3 spells CASSLGGGVSGNTIYF. As DNA, the CDR3 is TGTGCCAGCAGCTTAGGAGGGGGAGTCTCTGGAAACACCATATATTTT.

The CDR3 spells CASSQVVAGVVSYEQYF. CDR3 bases: TGCGCCAGCAGCCAAGTGGTGGCGGGAGTGGTCTCCTACGAGCAGTACTTC. V and J are TRBV4-1 and TRBJ2-7; 7 bases agree with TRBD2. This CDR3 is 17 amino acids long. Germline lookup yields CDR1 MGHRA and CDR2 YSYEKL. V lost 1 base, J lost 0 bases, and 9 bases stayed unmatched.

The chain has TRBV7-9 and TRBJ2-1; the match to TRBD2 covers 11 bases. V trimming: 1 base; J trimming: 7 bases; junction bases outside the gene matches: 6. Germline V gene lookup returns CDR1 SEHNR and CDR2 FQNEAQ (reference sequence). There are 16 residues in the CDR3. The CDR3 sequence is CASSLVRTSGWNEQFF. CDR3 nucleotide sequence: TGTGCCAGCAGCTTAGTGAGGACTAGCGGGTGGAATGAGCAGTTCTTC.

J is TRBJ2-7 and V is TRBV9, with 7 bases lining up with TRBD1. The CDR3 runs 14 residues. V lost 3 bases, J lost 5 bases, and 8 bases stayed unmatched. Per germline, CDR1 SGDLS and CDR2 YYNGEE. The CDR3 region has the DNA TGTGCCAGCAGCGCTTACAGGGGAGTCGACGAGCAGTACTTC. Translation: CASSAYRGVDEQYF.

V and J are TRBV27 and TRBJ2-5; D not resolved. The V and J ends lost 11 bases and 4 bases respectively, with 14 bases between them. The germline CDR1 and CDR2 sequences are MNHEY and SMNVEV (reference sequence). CDR3 length: 12 residues. DNA for the CDR3: TGTGCCTCCTCGAGGAACGGAGAGACCCAGTACTTC. Translating gives CASSRNGETQYF.

This chain links TRBV13 with TRBJ2-3, with 8 bases that match TRBD1. Germline CDR1 PRHDT, CDR2 FYEKMQ (reference sequence). V dropped 2 bases and J dropped 0; count of bases not matched to a gene: 4. This CDR3 comprises 16 residues. The CDR3 region has the DNA TGTGCCAGCAGCTTAAGGACAGGGCATAGCACAGATACGCAGTATTTT. Encoded protein: CASSLRTGHSTDTQYF.

The chain joins TRBV2 to TRBJ1-5; D perhaps matches TRBD1 (6 bases). Germline values: CDR1 SNHLY, CDR2 FYNNEI. V lost 7 bases, J lost 0 bases, and 25 bases lay in between. This CDR3 is 19 amino acids long. The CDR3 reads CASTPLPGGDTLSNQPQHF. CDR3 DNA sequence: TGTGCCAGCACCCCCCTTCCGGGGGGCGATACGCTTAGCAATCAGCCCCAGCATTTT.

The CDR3 region is CASSLGLSVSGGKLFF. The CDR3 nucleotides are TGTGCCAGCAGCTTAGGCCTGAGCGTTTCGGGGGGAAAACTGTTTTTT. The chain links TRBV7-2 to TRBJ1-4, with D possibly being TRBD1 (5 bases). This CDR3 contains 16 residues. Germline loops: CDR1 SGHTA, CDR2 FQGNSA. The V gene lost 1 base and the J gene lost 10 bases, with 19 bases spanning the gap.

The chain couples TRBV9 to TRBJ2-7, with 12 bases matching TRBD2. From germline, CDR1 is SGDLS and CDR2 YYNGEE. With 3 bases clipped from V and 7 bases from J, the junction kept 8 bases outside the gene matches. The CDR3 consists of 15 residues. The CDR3 sequence is CASSAGLAGQGEQYF. The CDR3 nucleotides read TGTGCCAGCAGCGCGGGACTAGCGGGTCAGGGGGAGCAGTACTTC.

This clone was recorded a few times. The CDR3 reads CASSDKDRSPYNEQFF. The CDR3 bases are TGTGCCAGCAGTGACAAGGACAGGTCCCCCTACAATGAGCAGTTCTTC. The chain couples TRBV6-4 to TRBJ2-1; the match to TRBD1 covers 7 bases. Trimming removed 2 bases from V and 2 bases from J; junction bases left unmatched: 6. This CDR3 is 16 amino acids long. Germline V lookup: CDR1 MRHNA, CDR2 SNTAGT.

The V and J genes are TRBV28 and TRBJ2-7; 10 nucleotides match TRBD1. Germline V gene data show CDR1 as MDHEN and CDR2 as SYDVKM. The CDR3 runs to 16 residues. Trimming removed 3 bases from V and 6 bases from J; junction bases left unmatched: 11. CDR3 amino acids: CASSFSAGQGIVEQYF. CDR3 nucleotide sequence: TGTGCCAGCAGTTTCAGCGCGGGACAGGGGATCGTCGAGCAGTACTTC.

The chain combines TRBV4-1 with TRBJ1-2, with 9 bases fitting TRBD1. The CDR3 has 19 residues. Germline CDR1 reads MGHRA; CDR2 reads YSYEKL. Trimming cost V 4 bases and J 4 bases; bases outside gene matches: 19. The CDR3 DNA sequence: TGCGCCAGCAGCCTCAGCAGAATCAGCACAGGGGGCAGTGGCTATGGCTACACCTTC. It yields the protein CASSLSRISTGGSGYGYTF.

V usage is TRBV7-8 and J usage is TRBJ1-6, with D unresolved. Between the trimmed V and J ends, which lost 0 bases and 0 bases, there was a span of 12 bases. The CDR3 covers 18 residues. Germline CDR1 SGHVS, CDR2 FQNEAQ. CDR3 region: CASSLARSGSSYNSPLHF. In nucleotides, the CDR3 is TGTGCCAGCAGCTTAGCGCGGTCCGGGAGCTCCTATAATTCACCCCTCCACTTT.

The chain joins TRBV5-4 to TRBJ2-5; 7 bases map to TRBD1. Gene TRBJ2-7 matches the end of the DNA better, so the J call may be wrong. This CDR3 contains 14 residues. The germline CDR1 and CDR2 sequences are SGHNT and YYREEE (reference sequence). CDR3 nucleotides: TGTGCCAGCAGCTCGGCGCAGGGGGCCTACGAGCAGTACTTC. Translated: CASSSAQGAYEQYF.

V usage is TRBV6-1 and J usage is TRBJ2-1; the match to TRBD2 covers 7 bases. This CDR3 contains 14 residues. The V and J ends lost 7 bases and 0 bases, in that order; junction bases with no gene match: 3. Germline CDR1 reads MNHNS; CDR2 reads SASEGT. CDR3: CASTGLVSYNEQFF. CDR3 sequence (DNA): TGTGCCAGCACAGGACTAGTCTCCTACAATGAGCAGTTCTTC.

V and J are TRBV7-6 and TRBJ2-3; TRBD2 matches 7 bases. This CDR3 comprises 15 residues. Trimming removed 2 bases from V and 3 bases from J; junction bases left unmatched: 5. CDR1 is SGHVS and CDR2 is FNYEAQ in the germline V gene. DNA for the CDR3: TGTGCCAGCAGCTTATATCTAGCGGAGACAGATACGCAGTATTTT. Encoded protein: CASSLYLAETDTQYF.

The chain couples TRBV11-2 to TRBJ2-3; TRBD2 is a possible D gene (5 bases). The V gene lost 8 bases and the J gene lost 0 bases, with 15 bases spanning the gap. This CDR3 has 15 residues. Germline values: CDR1 SGHAT, CDR2 FQNNGV. In DNA form, the CDR3 reads TGTGCCAGCTCCCCGGCGGGTCGGAGCACAGATACGCAGTATTTT. Amino acid sequence: CASSPAGRSTDTQYF.

The rearrangement joins TRBV5-6 to TRBJ2-1; 13 nucleotides align to TRBD2. Germline V gene lookup returns CDR1 SGHDT and CDR2 YYEEEE. V lost 1 base, J lost 4 bases, and 11 bases stayed unmatched. The CDR3 contains 19 residues. CDR3 bases: TGTGCCAGCAGCTTGCGCGGGGTACCGGGACTAGCGGGATACAATGAGCAGTTCTTC. Protein sequence: CASSLRGVPGLAGYNEQFF.

DNA of the CDR3: TGTGCCAGCAGGGGCCGGGGGGGGCTGTGGTACGAGCAGTACTTC. Its protein is CASRGRGGLWYEQYF. The rearrangement uses TRBV6-1 and TRBJ2-7; 8 positions match TRBD2. The germline V gene encodes CDR1 MNHNS and CDR2 SASEGT. The CDR3 sequence is 15 residues long. V lost 6 bases, J lost 4 bases, and 11 bases stayed unmatched.

The V call is TRBV28, the J call TRBJ2-3, with D possibly TRBD2 on 6 matching bases. Germline V gene lookup returns CDR1 MDHEN and CDR2 SYDVKM. CDR3 size: 19 residues. Trimming took off 6 bases at V and 0 bases at J, with 25 bases between the two ends. The CDR3 here is CASSPFSGGVGPSTDTQYF. CDR3 nucleotides: TGTGCCAGCAGCCCCTTTTCTGGCGGGGTCGGTCCTAGCACAGATACGCAGTATTTT.

This chain joins TRBV4-1 and TRBJ1-2; TRBD1 agrees at 8 bases. CDR1 MGHRA and CDR2 YSYEKL come from the germline V gene. J was trimmed by 1 base and V by 4 bases; bases with no gene match: 5. This CDR3 has 15 amino acids. The CDR3 DNA sequence: TGCGCCAGCAGCCGACCGGGACAGGTTAACTATGGCTACACCTTC. It encodes CASSRPGQVNYGYTF.